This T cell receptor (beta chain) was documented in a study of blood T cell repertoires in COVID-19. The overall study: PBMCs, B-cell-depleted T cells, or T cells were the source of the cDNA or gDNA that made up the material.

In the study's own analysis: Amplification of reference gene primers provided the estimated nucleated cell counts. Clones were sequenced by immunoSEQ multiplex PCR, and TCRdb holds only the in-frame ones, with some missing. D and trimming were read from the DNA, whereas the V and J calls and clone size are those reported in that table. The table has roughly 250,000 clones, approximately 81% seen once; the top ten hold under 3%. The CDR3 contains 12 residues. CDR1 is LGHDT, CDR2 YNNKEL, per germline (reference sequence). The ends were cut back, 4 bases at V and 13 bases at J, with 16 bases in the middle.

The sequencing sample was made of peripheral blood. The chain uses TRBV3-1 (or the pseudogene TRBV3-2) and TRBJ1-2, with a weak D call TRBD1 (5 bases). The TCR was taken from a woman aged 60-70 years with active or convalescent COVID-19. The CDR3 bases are TGTGCCAGCAGCCTTGGGACTGAGGATCGCACCTTC. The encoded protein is CASSLGTEDRTF.